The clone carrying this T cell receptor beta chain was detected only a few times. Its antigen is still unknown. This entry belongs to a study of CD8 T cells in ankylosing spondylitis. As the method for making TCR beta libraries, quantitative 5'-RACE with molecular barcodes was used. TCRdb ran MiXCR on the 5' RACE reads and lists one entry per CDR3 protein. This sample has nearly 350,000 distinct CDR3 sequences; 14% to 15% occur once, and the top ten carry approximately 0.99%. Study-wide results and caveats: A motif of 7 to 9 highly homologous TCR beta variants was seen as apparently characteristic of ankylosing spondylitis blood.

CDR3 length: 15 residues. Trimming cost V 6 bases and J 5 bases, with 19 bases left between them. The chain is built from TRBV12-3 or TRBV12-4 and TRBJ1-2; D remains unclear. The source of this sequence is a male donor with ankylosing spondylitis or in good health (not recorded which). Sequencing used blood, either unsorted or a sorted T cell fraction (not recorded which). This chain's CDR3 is CASSLDTFPLYGYTF. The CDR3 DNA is TGTGCCAGCAGCCTAGACACGTTCCCCCTGTATGGCTACACCTTC.